One sample yielded the 32 T cell receptor beta chains listed below, sequenced in a study of blood T cell repertoires in COVID-19. Assay: immunoSEQ multiplex PCR; the TCRdb copy retains only in-frame clones and omits some. This sample has 150,000 to 200,000 clones; 75% to 85% occur once, and the top ten carry roughly 12%. Sequencing was carried out using peripheral blood. The source of these receptors is a woman of 80 years or more with COVID-19, enrolled during active disease.

The rearrangement uses TRBV7-9 and TRBJ2-7; TRBD2 aligns across 8 bases. This CDR3 contains 14 residues. CDR1 and CDR2 from the germline V gene are SEHNR and FQNEAQ (reference sequence). J was trimmed by 3 bases and V by 5 bases; bases with no gene match: 6. The CDR3 nucleotides read TGTGCCAGCAGCAATTCGGGGACTAGCTACGAGCAGTACTTC. Encoded protein: CASSNSGTSYEQYF.

In its sample, this clone was seen a few times. The chain links TRBV4-1 to TRBJ2-1; TRBD2 is a possible D gene (6 bases). CDR1 is MGHRA, CDR2 YSYEKL, per germline. V gave up 3 bases and J gave up 4 bases, with 7 bases separating them. The CDR3 contains 13 residues. This CDR3 reads CASSQGLYNEQFF. The CDR3 nucleotides are TGCGCCAGCAGCCAGGGACTTTACAATGAGCAGTTCTTC.

The rearrangement joins TRBV19 to TRBJ2-7; 8 bases are shared with TRBD1. Germline CDR1 and CDR2: LNHDA and SQIVND (reference sequence). The V gene end was trimmed by 6 bases and the J gene end by 5 bases; junction bases not matched to a gene: 9. The CDR3 totals 14 residues. The DNA of the CDR3 is TGTGCCAGTAGCACCCGGACAGGGAGCGACGAGCAGTACTTC. Translation: CASSTRTGSDEQYF.

There are a few counts of this clone. In DNA form, the CDR3 reads TGTGCCAGCAGCCAAGATAGGGAGGGTTTAAAGAACTATGGCTACACCTTC. As protein: CASSQDREGLKNYGYTF. The J gene is TRBJ1-2, the V gene TRBV3-1 (or the pseudogene TRBV3-2), with no clear D. Germline V lookup: CDR1 LGHDT, CDR2 YNNKEL (reference sequence). CDR3 length equals 17 residues. Trimming left V 0 bases short and J 2 bases short, with 16 bases between.

V usage is TRBV14 and J usage is TRBJ1-2; 7 positions agree with TRBD1. The CDR3 is made up of 13 amino acids. Germline V gene sequence: CDR1 SGHDN, CDR2 FVKESK. The V segment lost 4 bases and the J segment 4 bases; nucleotides outside the gene matches: 3. The CDR3 protein is CASSPTGFYGYTF. CDR3 bases: TGTGCCAGCAGCCCGACAGGGTTCTATGGCTACACCTTC. Full variable domain (missing parts from reference TRBV14 and TRBJ1-2): EAGVTQFPSHSVIEKGQTVTLRCDPISGHDNLYWYRRVMGKEIKFLLHFVKESKQDESGMPNNRFLAERTGGTYSTLKVQPAELEDSGVYFCASSPTGFYGYTFGSGTRLTVV.

Only a few counts were recorded for this clone. The CDR3 loop reads CASSLEGMYGYTF. The CDR3 nucleotides are TGTGCCAGCAGCTTGGAGGGGATGTATGGCTACACCTTC. This chain joins TRBV5-4 and TRBJ1-2; possibly TRBD1 for D (5 bases). The CDR3 extends over 13 amino acids. V was cut by 0 bases and J by 5 bases, with 8 bases left in between. Looked up from germline, CDR1 is SGHNT and CDR2 is YYREEE (reference sequence).

The chain is built from TRBV20-1 and TRBJ1-2; no clear D. Germline CDR1 DFQATT, CDR2 SNEGSKA (reference sequence). CDR3 length equals 11 residues. The germline V and J ends were trimmed by 3 bases and 6 bases, with 8 bases remaining between them. CDR3 nucleotide sequence: TGCAGTGCTAGGACGGGAAATGGCTACACCTTC. As protein: CSARTGNGYTF.

This clone came up many times. The V call is TRBV5-8, the J call TRBJ2-7; 9 bases are a match to TRBD1. V shed 6 bases and J 3 bases; nucleotides not matched to a gene: 7. Germline CDR1 reads SGHTS; CDR2 reads YDEGEE. This CDR3 comprises 14 residues. The CDR3 nucleotides are TGTGCCAGCACAAAAGGACAGGGGCGCTACGAGCAGTACTTC. It translates to CASTKGQGRYEQYF.

The J gene is TRBJ1-3, the V gene TRBV5-1; D is uncertain. The CDR3 extends over 16 amino acids. Between the trimmed V and J ends, which lost 0 bases and 3 bases, there was a span of 13 bases. From germline, CDR1 is SGHRS and CDR2 YFSETQ. CDR3 DNA: TGCGCCAGCAGCTTGGATCCGGGAGGGTATGGAAACACCATATATTTT. It is translated as CASSLDPGGYGNTIYF.

The V call is TRBV10-3, the J call TRBJ1-2; tentative D call: TRBD1 (5 bases). This CDR3 is built from 12 residues. Germline CDR1 ENHRY, CDR2 SYGVKD. V was shortened by 3 bases and J by 7 bases, with 9 bases between the two germline ends. CDR3 nucleotide sequence: TGTGCCATCAGTGAAGGGGCAGGTGGCTACACCTTC. Amino acid sequence: CAISEGAGGYTF.

The V and J genes are TRBV4-1 and TRBJ1-4, with 7 bases identical to TRBD1. The germline V gene has CDR1 MGHRA and CDR2 YSYEKL. This CDR3 has 15 amino acids. Losses at the gene ends were 5 bases for V and 6 bases for J; bases not matched to a gene: 9. CDR3 protein: CASSKTGTAYEKLFF. CDR3 sequence (DNA): TGCGCCAGCAGCAAGACCGGGACAGCCTATGAAAAACTGTTTTTT.

About this clone itself: At one end, the junction sequence differs from germline, possibly due to a read error. The gene calls are TRBV19 and TRBJ2-1; tentatively, D is TRBD1 (5 bases). Germline V CDR1 and CDR2: LNHDA, SQIVND (reference sequence). The CDR3 contains 12 residues. For the CDR3, the DNA is TGTGCGAGTAGTCCAGGGTCGGTTGAGCAGTTCTTC. This codes for CASSPGSVEQFF.

The chain uses TRBV19 and TRBJ2-3, with TRBD2 identical over 8 bases. Trimming cost V 7 bases and J 2 bases; bases outside gene matches: 5. This CDR3 has 14 residues. CDR1 and CDR2 from the germline V gene are LNHDA and SQIVND (reference sequence). CDR3 sequence reads: CASNAGGITDTQYF. CDR3 DNA sequence: TGTGCCAGTAACGCGGGGGGCATCACAGATACGCAGTATTTT.

This chain joins TRBV5-1 and TRBJ2-5; 12 bases are a match to TRBD2. Trimming cost V 4 bases and J 2 bases; bases outside gene matches: 3. This CDR3 is 15 amino acids long. Germline V gene sequence: CDR1 SGHRS, CDR2 YFSETQ. In nucleotides, the CDR3 is TGCGCCAGCAGCCGGGGGACTAGCGGGCAAGAGACCCAGTACTTC. It yields the protein CASSRGTSGQETQYF.

The chain carries TRBV6-5 and TRBJ1-5, with TRBD1 identical over 7 bases. CDR1 and CDR2 from the germline V gene are MNHEY and SVGAGI. V shed 7 bases and J 7 bases; nucleotides not matched to a gene: 4. The CDR3 length is 12 residues. CDR3 region: CASNRQGQPQHF. The CDR3 DNA reads TGTGCCAGCAACCGACAGGGCCAGCCCCAGCATTTT.

V gene TRBV30 combines with J gene TRBJ1-1; D is uncertain. The germline V gene encodes CDR1 GTSNPN and CDR2 SVGIG (reference sequence). The CDR3 loop spans 11 amino acids. V was pared by 0 bases and J by 7 bases, with 6 bases between. CDR3: CAWSVISEAFF. In nucleotides, the CDR3 is TGTGCCTGGAGTGTTATTAGTGAAGCTTTCTTT.

The chain uses TRBV27 and TRBJ2-1; 9 nucleotides agree with TRBD1. V gave up 7 bases and J gave up 3 bases; unmatched junction bases: 7. Germline V gene lookup returns CDR1 MNHEY and CDR2 SMNVEV (reference sequence). There are 15 residues in the CDR3. CDR3 nucleotides: TGTGCCAGCATCCCACAGGGGGCCCTCTACAATGAGCAGTTCTTC. This translates into CASIPQGALYNEQFF.

The chain carries TRBV27 and TRBJ1-6; 7 bases agree with TRBD1. The germline V gene encodes CDR1 MNHEY and CDR2 SMNVEV (reference sequence). The CDR3 covers 15 residues. The V segment lost 1 base and the J segment 10 bases; nucleotides outside the gene matches: 7. The CDR3 DNA reads TGTGCCAGCAGTTTATTGGAGGGGGCCAGGTCACCCCTCCACTTT. This sequence encodes CASSLLEGARSPLHF.

This clone was counted a few times. The J gene is TRBJ1-2, the V gene TRBV7-9; a possible D gene is TRBD1 (5 bases). Germline-derived CDR1 and CDR2 are SEHNR and FQNEAQ (reference sequence). V was shortened by 3 bases and J by 2 bases, with 7 bases between the two germline ends. The CDR3 runs to 13 residues. CDR3 sequence: CASSFDSNYGYTF. Here the CDR3 DNA reads TGTGCCAGCAGCTTCGACAGCAACTATGGCTACACCTTC.

Here the CDR3 DNA reads TGTGCCAGCAGCCAAGTGGAGGGTGAGCAGTACTTC. This sequence encodes CASSQVEGEQYF. V gene TRBV3-1 (or the pseudogene TRBV3-2) combines with J gene TRBJ2-7, with D possibly matching TRBD2 (6 bases). Germline lookup yields CDR1 LGHDT and CDR2 YNNKEL (reference sequence). V shed 1 base and J shed 7 bases, with 8 bases lying between them. The CDR3 has 12 amino acids.

The rearrangement joins TRBV13 to TRBJ1-2; D is undetermined. The CDR3 covers 14 residues. Looked up from germline, CDR1 is PRHDT and CDR2 is FYEKMQ (reference sequence). Trimming shortened V by 5 bases and J by 4 bases, and 14 bases separated the two germline ends. DNA for the CDR3: TGTGCCAGCAGCCCCTTAGCAGCTGGCTATGGCTACACCTTC. Protein sequence: CASSPLAAGYGYTF.

J is TRBJ2-3 and V is TRBV10-3, with TRBD2 identical over 9 bases. The junction had 8 bases not matched to a gene; V was cut back by 1 base and J by 0 bases. Germline V gene lookup returns CDR1 ENHRY and CDR2 SYGVKD. The CDR3 contains 18 residues. This CDR3 is CAISEFTASGASTDTQYF. CDR3 DNA: TGTGCCATCAGTGAGTTTACGGCTAGCGGGGCTAGCACAGATACGCAGTATTTT.

The chain is built from TRBV27 and TRBJ2-4, with 7 bases that match TRBD1. Germline assignment: CDR1 MNHEY and CDR2 SMNVEV (reference sequence). The CDR3 contains 13 residues. V lost 5 bases to trimming and J lost 6 bases; unmatched junction nucleotides: 4. The CDR3 here is CASSPTGINIQYF. CDR3 DNA sequence: TGTGCCAGCAGTCCGACAGGGATAAACATTCAGTACTTC.

This clone came up a few times. V gene TRBV7-2 combines with J gene TRBJ1-1; tentatively, D is TRBD1 (6 bases). Germline V gene data show CDR1 as SGHTA and CDR2 as FQGNSA. The germline V and J ends were trimmed by 6 bases and 3 bases, with 14 bases remaining between them. This CDR3 comprises 14 residues. The CDR3 bases are TGTGCCAGCAGTTTTATGGCAGGGGACACTGAAGCTTTCTTT. This translates into CASSFMAGDTEAFF.

The chain uses TRBV4-1 and TRBJ1-2; 12 nucleotides agree with TRBD1. This CDR3 has 19 amino acids. V dropped 1 base and J dropped 4; count of bases not matched to a gene: 13. Germline V lookup: CDR1 MGHRA, CDR2 YSYEKL. The CDR3 DNA is TGCGCCAGCAGCCAAGCGCTTGCGGGACAGGGGGCGCGGAGCTATGGCTACACCTTC. Encoded protein: CASSQALAGQGARSYGYTF.

The chain has TRBV7-9 and TRBJ1-2; D is perhaps TRBD1 (5 bases). Germline-derived CDR1 and CDR2 are SEHNR and FQNEAQ (reference sequence). The length of the CDR3 is 16 residues. V lost 5 bases and J 0 bases, leaving 16 bases between the germline ends. CDR3 DNA: TGTGCCAGCAGCCCGGGGGATGGGGGGGCTAACTATGGCTACACCTTC. Protein: CASSPGDGGANYGYTF.

V usage is TRBV18 and J usage is TRBJ2-2, with TRBD1 as a possible D gene (6 bases). CDR1 is KGHSH and CDR2 is LQKENI in the germline V gene. Trimming shortened V by 2 bases and J by 3 bases, and 7 bases separated the two germline ends. The length of the CDR3 is 14 residues. In DNA, the CDR3 is TGTGCCAGCTCACCATCAGGGGACACCGGGGAGCTGTTTTTT. Protein sequence: CASSPSGDTGELFF.

This sequence joins TRBV29-1 and TRBJ1-4; the match to TRBD1 covers 7 bases. There are 12 residues in the CDR3. Germline CDR1 and CDR2: SQVTM and ANQGSEA. With 7 bases clipped from V and 5 bases from J, the junction kept 4 bases outside the gene matches. The CDR3 nucleotides are TGCAGCGGCACAGGGGAAAATGAAAAACTGTTTTTT. Translated, it gives CSGTGENEKLFF.

The gene calls are TRBV29-1 and TRBJ1-1; 10 bases agree with TRBD1. This CDR3 region has 13 residues. The V gene's germline CDR1 is SQVTM and CDR2 ANQGSEA. The J segment lost 4 bases and the V segment lost 4 bases, leaving 3 bases of the junction unmatched. CDR3 amino acids: CSVGQGAGTEAFF. The CDR3 DNA follows: TGCAGCGTTGGACAGGGGGCCGGCACTGAAGCTTTCTTT.

The CDR3 reads CASSLGLAQFF. Here the CDR3 DNA reads TGTGCCAGCAGCCTGGGACTAGCCCAATTCTTC. The chain employs TRBV7-2 and TRBJ2-1; 9 nucleotides agree with TRBD2. The CDR3 sequence is 11 residues long. Germline CDR1 and CDR2: SGHTA and FQGNSA. J lost 16 bases, V lost 5 bases, and 6 bases had no gene match.

V is TRBV19 and J is TRBJ1-2; TRBD1 aligns across 7 bases. CDR1 is LNHDA, CDR2 SQIVND, per germline (reference sequence). This CDR3 has 14 amino acids. The ends lost 4 bases at V and 4 bases at J; junction bases unmatched: 6. In nucleotides, the CDR3 is TGTGCCAGTAGTACACCGGGACAGTCCTATGGCTACACCTTC. Translated, it gives CASSTPGQSYGYTF.

The V gene is TRBV19, the J gene TRBJ1-5; a weak D match, TRBD1 (6 bases). V was shortened by 3 bases and J by 2 bases, with 14 bases between the two germline ends. This CDR3 spans 16 amino acids. Germline V gene lookup returns CDR1 LNHDA and CDR2 SQIVND (reference sequence). CDR3: CASSIQTGWGNQPQHF. CDR3 sequence (DNA): TGTGCCAGTAGTATTCAGACAGGTTGGGGCAATCAGCCCCAGCATTTT.